This T cell receptor (beta chain) was recorded in a study of early T cells in non-severe SARS-CoV-2 infection. This clonotype was counted many times. Via MiXCR, TCRdb re-called the 5' RACE reads, giving one row per CDR3 protein. Among tens of thousands of distinct CDR3 sequences listed, about 4.2% were seen once. Trimming cost V 1 base and J 2 bases, with 16 bases left between them. Germline CDR1 reads MDHEN; CDR2 reads SYDVKM. The CDR3 runs to 17 residues. The TCR was taken from an adult who was a healthcare worker with PCR-confirmed SARS-CoV-2 infection or an uninfected control (not recorded which). The chain uses TRBV28 and TRBJ2-3; the D gene is possibly TRBD1 (5 bases). Sequenced material: whole blood. The CDR3: CASSLFPGWGTTDTQYF. Here the CDR3 DNA reads TGTGCCAGCAGTTTATTTCCGGGCTGGGGCACCACAGATACGCAGTATTTT.